The next 30 T cell receptor beta chains were all read from a single sample in a study of blood T cell repertoires in COVID-19. Method: immunoSEQ multiplex PCR; TCRdb's copy keeps in-frame clones and lacks some. This table has roughly 290,000 clones, around 87% appearing once. Input material: peripheral blood. The receptors stem from a woman between 45 and 65 years old who had recovered from COVID-19.

The chain combines TRBV16 with TRBJ2-5; 7 bases are a match to TRBD1. The germline gives CDR1 KGHSY, CDR2 FQNENV. V shed 2 bases, J shed 7 bases, and the junction held 7 bases outside the gene matches. The CDR3 is 14 residues long. The CDR3 sequence: CASSQETGKATQYF. The CDR3 DNA is TGTGCCAGCAGCCAAGAGACAGGGAAGGCGACCCAGTACTTC.

J is TRBJ1-1 and V is TRBV5-4; 7 bases line up with TRBD1. Germline lookup yields CDR1 SGHNT and CDR2 YYREEE (reference sequence). The V gene end was trimmed by 0 bases and the J gene end by 8 bases; junction bases not matched to a gene: 4. CDR3 length: 13 amino acids. The CDR3 coding sequence is TGTGCCAGCAGCTTGGGAGGGGGCCCCGAAGCTTTCTTT. Its protein is CASSLGGGPEAFF.

The CDR3 DNA sequence: TGTGCCAGCAGTCGCGGACAGGGCGCTTTCTTT. It specifies CASSRGQGAFF. This sequence joins TRBV6-5 and TRBJ1-1, with 8 nucleotides matching TRBD1. V lost 5 bases to trimming and J lost 11 bases; unmatched junction nucleotides: 4. Germline V gene lookup returns CDR1 MNHEY and CDR2 SVGAGI. The CDR3 loop spans 11 amino acids.

This clone appeared a single time. The chain uses TRBV11-2 and TRBJ2-7, with D tentatively TRBD2 (5 bases). The CDR3 has 13 amino acids. Germline assignment: CDR1 SGHAT and CDR2 FQNNGV. V was cut by 1 base and J by 1 base, with 5 bases left in between. The CDR3 sequence: CASSLGESYEQYF. The CDR3 nucleotides are TGTGCCAGCAGCTTAGGGGAGTCCTACGAGCAGTACTTC.

The CDR3 loop is CASSQNRGSDEQFF. The CDR3 bases are TGCGCCAGCAGCCAAAACAGGGGTAGCGATGAGCAGTTCTTC. V and J are TRBV4-1 and TRBJ2-1; TRBD1 matches at 7 bases. The germline CDR1 and CDR2 sequences are MGHRA and YSYEKL. This CDR3 region has 14 residues. V trimming: 2 bases; J trimming: 8 bases; junction bases outside the gene matches: 6.

The CDR3: CSVTGPNTEAFF. Here the CDR3 DNA reads TGCAGCGTAACAGGCCCGAACACTGAAGCTTTCTTT. The chain carries TRBV29-1 and TRBJ1-1, with D maybe TRBD1 (5 bases). CDR3 length: 12 amino acids. V was clipped by 6 bases and J by 1 base, with 9 bases between them. Per germline, CDR1 SQVTM and CDR2 ANQGSEA.

The chain links TRBV7-9 to TRBJ2-3; 10 positions agree with TRBD2. Germline V gene data show CDR1 as SEHNR and CDR2 as FQNEAQ (reference sequence). The CDR3 loop spans 17 amino acids. J gave up 6 bases and V 1 base, and 10 bases lay outside the gene matches. CDR3 residues: CASSLVGLARRQDTQYF. In DNA form, the CDR3 reads TGTGCCAGCAGCTTAGTGGGACTAGCGCGAAGACAGGATACGCAGTATTTT.

The CDR3 region has the DNA TGTGCCAGCAGTTCTCCGGGACAGACCCTTTACGAGCAGTACTTC. It is translated as CASSSPGQTLYEQYF. V and J are TRBV6-5 and TRBJ2-7, with TRBD1 matching over 7 bases. J lost 4 bases, V lost 4 bases, and 10 bases had no gene match. Germline CDR1 MNHEY, CDR2 SVGAGI. The CDR3 is made up of 15 amino acids.

The chain links TRBV5-4 to TRBJ1-1; a possible D gene is TRBD1 (5 bases). V was pared by 0 bases and J by 4 bases, with 13 bases between. CDR1 is SGHNT, CDR2 YYREEE, per germline (reference sequence). This CDR3 region has 15 residues. In DNA form, the CDR3 reads TGTGCCAGCAGCTTGGTTATGGGGGGAGGCACTGAAGCTTTCTTT. Translated, it gives CASSLVMGGGTEAFF. Together with reference TRBV5-4 and TRBJ1-1, the CDR3 gives the full variable domain: ETGVTQSPTHLIKTRGQQVTLRCSSQSGHNTVSWYQQALGQGPQFIFQYYREEENGRGNFPPRFSGLQFPNYSSELNVNALELDDSALYLCASSLVMGGGTEAFFGQGTRLTVV.

The chain links TRBV6-4 to TRBJ2-1, with 10 bases that match TRBD1. Germline V CDR1 and CDR2: MRHNA, SNTAGT. V lost 3 bases, J lost 6 bases, and 8 bases stayed unmatched. The CDR3 is 16 amino acids. The chain's CDR3 is CASSEFRQGAGNEQFF. The CDR3 DNA reads TGTGCCAGCAGTGAATTTCGACAGGGGGCAGGCAATGAGCAGTTCTTC.

This rearrangement joins TRBV29-1 to TRBJ2-7; D possibly corresponds to TRBD1 (6 bases). Germline values: CDR1 SQVTM, CDR2 ANQGSEA. Trimming stripped 6 bases from V and 6 bases from J, with 12 bases between. The CDR3 is 11 amino acids. The CDR3 sequence: CSVVRGGEQYF. For the CDR3, the DNA is TGCAGCGTCGTGAGAGGGGGCGAGCAGTACTTC.

This chain links TRBV6-5 with TRBJ1-3; D possibly corresponds to TRBD1 (5 bases). Germline lookup yields CDR1 MNHEY and CDR2 SVGAGI. With 0 bases removed from V and 1 base from J, the gap between germline ends came to 10 bases. The CDR3 runs to 16 residues. CDR3 bases: TGTGCCAGCAGTTACTCCCTTTCAGGGTCTGGAAACACCATATATTTT. Its protein is CASSYSLSGSGNTIYF.

The V and J genes are TRBV5-1 and TRBJ2-5; maybe TRBD1 (6 bases). The V gene's germline CDR1 is SGHRS and CDR2 YFSETQ. The CDR3 runs 15 residues. The germline V and J ends were trimmed by 0 bases and 5 bases, with 14 bases remaining between them. Here the CDR3 DNA reads TGCGCCAGCAGCTTGGGGGTTGGGGGCCAGGAGACCCAGTACTTC. Translating it yields CASSLGVGGQETQYF.

CDR3 nucleotide sequence: TGCAGTGCGCTAGTCACAAACATTCAGTACTTC. It specifies CSALVTNIQYF. The chain recombines TRBV20-1 with TRBJ2-4, with unresolved D. Trimming pared 6 bases from V and 6 bases from J, leaving 9 bases between. The CDR3 length is 11 residues. Germline CDR1 is DFQATT and CDR2 is SNEGSKA (reference sequence).

The chain joins TRBV4-1 to TRBJ2-7; 7 nucleotides align to TRBD1. The germline gives CDR1 MGHRA, CDR2 YSYEKL. The V and J ends lost 4 bases and 5 bases, in that order; junction bases with no gene match: 8. The length of the CDR3 is 14 residues. The CDR3 coding sequence is TGCGCCAGCAGCCTGAGTCAGGGGGTGGACGAGCAGTACTTC. It yields the protein CASSLSQGVDEQYF.

The V gene is TRBV7-2, the J gene TRBJ1-2, with D possibly being TRBD1 (6 bases). V lost 5 bases and J 2 bases, leaving 12 bases between the germline ends. The CDR3 totals 14 residues. Germline V CDR1 and CDR2: SGHTA, FQGNSA. The CDR3 protein is CASSRGQLNYGYTF. Here the CDR3 DNA reads TGTGCCAGCAGCCGCGGACAGCTAAACTATGGCTACACCTTC.

The V and J genes are TRBV5-1 and TRBJ2-3; D remains unclear. The CDR3 is 15 amino acids. Germline loops: CDR1 SGHRS, CDR2 YFSETQ. Trimming removed 0 bases at V and 0 bases at J, with 8 bases between. CDR3 residues: CASSLDGGSTDTQYF. For the CDR3, the DNA is TGCGCCAGCAGCTTGGATGGCGGTAGCACAGATACGCAGTATTTT.

The V and J genes are TRBV24-1 and TRBJ2-2, with 8 bases matching TRBD1. The germline V gene has CDR1 KGHDR and CDR2 SFDVKD. The CDR3 is 20 amino acids. The J segment lost 5 bases and the V segment lost 5 bases, leaving 21 bases of the junction unmatched. The CDR3 DNA follows: TGTGCCACCAGTGCCGGCGCCGGGACAGGTGGGATGAGTGGGACCGGGGAGCTGTTTTTT. Translated, it gives CATSAGAGTGGMSGTGELFF.

This clone was counted a single time. This chain links TRBV3-1 (or the pseudogene TRBV3-2) with TRBJ2-7; 9 bases are shared with TRBD1. Germline V gene lookup returns CDR1 LGHDT and CDR2 YNNKEL (reference sequence). The ends lost 0 bases at V and 6 bases at J; junction bases unmatched: 12. The CDR3 length is 17 residues. The DNA for the CDR3 is TGTGCCAGCAGCCAAGATCGTACTGGGACAGGGAGCGCCGAGCAGTACTTC. Amino acid sequence: CASSQDRTGTGSAEQYF.

The chain employs TRBV3-1 (or the pseudogene TRBV3-2) and TRBJ2-5; 7 nucleotides align to TRBD2. The CDR3 length is 15 residues. With 5 bases clipped from V and 4 bases from J, the junction kept 10 bases outside the gene matches. Germline V lookup: CDR1 LGHDT, CDR2 YNNKEL (reference sequence). The CDR3 DNA is TGTGCCAGCAGCGCACCACTAGCGAGGGGAGAGACCCAGTACTTC. Its translation is CASSAPLARGETQYF.

The sample holds a few counts of this clone. This rearrangement joins TRBV7-2 to TRBJ2-1; unclear D gene. Germline CDR1 reads SGHTA; CDR2 reads FQGNSA. The V and J ends lost 4 bases and 3 bases respectively, with 10 bases between them. This CDR3 is 14 amino acids long. The CDR3 DNA is TGTGCCAGCAGCTCCCCGGGTAACTACAATGAGCAGTTCTTC. Translating it yields CASSSPGNYNEQFF.

Only a few counts were recorded for this clone. The rearrangement uses TRBV4-2 and TRBJ1-1; 8 bases align to TRBD1. J gave up 2 bases and V 4 bases, and 3 bases lay outside the gene matches. The CDR3 contains 14 residues. Looked up from germline, CDR1 is LGHNA and CDR2 is YNFKEQ. CDR3 bases: TGTGCCAGCAGCCCTGACAGGGGCAACACTGAAGCTTTCTTT. This encodes CASSPDRGNTEAFF.

The CDR3 spells CASTPGGRESTEAFF. In DNA form, the CDR3 reads TGTGCCAGCACCCCGGGGGGCAGGGAGAGCACTGAAGCTTTCTTT. The rearrangement uses TRBV5-4 and TRBJ1-1, with D perhaps TRBD1 (6 bases). V was shortened by 6 bases and J by 4 bases, with 19 bases between the two germline ends. Per the germline V gene, CDR1 is SGHNT and CDR2 is YYREEE (reference sequence). The CDR3 sequence is 15 residues long.

The genes are TRBV15 and TRBJ2-3; D is ambiguous. Trimming stripped 0 bases from V and 7 bases from J, with 14 bases between. CDR1 and CDR2 (germline): LNHNV, YYDKDF (reference sequence). This CDR3 has 15 residues. The CDR3 DNA is TGTGCCACCAGCAGAGATACAACGTTGGAGAATACGCAGTATTTT. Protein: CATSRDTTLENTQYF.

The chain has TRBV5-8 and TRBJ1-1; D perhaps matches TRBD1 (5 bases). This CDR3 has 13 amino acids. V shed 0 bases and J shed 3 bases, with 6 bases lying between them. Germline CDR1 and CDR2: SGHTS and YDEGEE. DNA for the CDR3: TGTGCCAGCAGCTTGGGCAGGGACACTGAAGCTTTCTTT. Its protein is CASSLGRDTEAFF. Variable domain in full (rest from reference TRBV5-8 and TRBJ1-1): EAGVTQSPTHLIKTRGQQATLRCSPISGHTSVYWYQQALGLGLQFLLWYDEGEERNRGNFPPRFSGRQFPNYSSELNVNALELEDSALYLCASSLGRDTEAFFGQGTRLTVV.

The J gene is TRBJ2-5, the V gene TRBV28; weak D call: TRBD2 (5 bases). The germline V gene encodes CDR1 MDHEN and CDR2 SYDVKM. The length of the CDR3 is 13 residues. The ends were cut back, 7 bases at V and 1 base at J, with 10 bases in the middle. CDR3 in DNA: TGTGCCAGCAATTGGAGGATCCAAGAGACCCAGTACTTC. Encoded protein: CASNWRIQETQYF. The full variable domain, in which reference TRBV28 and TRBJ2-5 provide the parts outside the CDR3, is DVKVTQSSRYLVKRTGEKVFLECVQDMDHENMFWYRQDPGLGLRLIYFSYDVKMKEKGDIPEGYSVSREKKERFSLILESASTNQTSMYLCASNWRIQETQYFGPGTRLLVL.

The rearrangement links TRBV5-5 to TRBJ1-5, with 7 bases matching TRBD1. This CDR3 has 15 amino acids. The germline gives CDR1 SGHKS, CDR2 YYEKEE (reference sequence). The ends lost 4 bases at V and 6 bases at J; junction bases unmatched: 10. The CDR3 is CASSTQQGLAQPQHF. For the CDR3, the DNA is TGTGCCAGCAGCACTCAACAGGGGTTGGCTCAGCCCCAGCATTTT. The variable domain in full, completed from reference TRBV5-5 and TRBJ1-5, reads DAGVTQSPTHLIKTRGQQVTLRCSPISGHKSVSWYQQVLGQGPQFIFQYYEKEERGRGNFPDRFSARQFPNYSSELNVNALLLGDSALYLCASSTQQGLAQPQHFGDGTRLSIL.

The genes are TRBV6-5 and TRBJ2-2; 7 bases agree with TRBD1. The trim removed 6 bases at V and 6 bases at J, leaving 10 bases unmatched. The germline gives CDR1 MNHEY, CDR2 SVGAGI. CDR3 size: 15 residues. The CDR3 spells CASSETGYGPGELFF. The DNA for the CDR3 is TGTGCCAGCAGCGAGACAGGGTATGGTCCCGGGGAGCTGTTTTTT.

The genes are TRBV29-1 and TRBJ1-1; D perhaps matches TRBD1 (5 bases). Germline V CDR1 and CDR2: SQVTM, ANQGSEA. Trimming took 6 bases from V and 4 from J, leaving 15 bases between them. There are 13 residues in the CDR3. The CDR3 nucleotides are TGCAGCGTACCCCTACCTCAGGGCACTGAAGCTTTCTTT. This gives the protein CSVPLPQGTEAFF.

The chain combines TRBV19 with TRBJ2-7; D is uncertain. The CDR3 contains 15 residues. Germline CDR1 is LNHDA and CDR2 is SQIVND (reference sequence). V was cut by 3 bases and J by 2 bases, with 14 bases left in between. The chain's CDR3 is CASSIGVEVTYEQYF. The CDR3 nucleotides are TGTGCCAGTAGTATTGGAGTAGAAGTAACCTACGAGCAGTACTTC.